This T cell receptor (beta chain) is from a study of shared clonotypes between healthy human individuals. The germline CDR1 and CDR2 sequences are SGHAT and FQDESV (reference sequence). The CDR3 length is 16 residues. J was trimmed by 4 bases and V by 0 bases; bases with no gene match: 1. CD4+ cell separation produced CD45RA+ naive and CD45RA-negative memory subsets. Splitting of each subset's genomic DNA was done evenly across several immunoSEQ plates. TCRdb's table, derived via immunoSEQ multiplex PCR, lists solely in-frame clones and lacks some. The data hold under 600,000 clones, with around 96% observed a single time.

The sequence came from a woman aged 25-40 years in good health. The specimen sequenced was naive CD4+ T cells sorted from blood. Subset denoted: CD45RA+ positively selected. The chain couples TRBV11-1 to TRBJ2-1; 12 bases are a match to TRBD2. Written as DNA, the CDR3 is TGTGCCAGCAGCTTAGCCGGGACTAGCGGGTACAATGAGCAGTTCTTC. Translation: CASSLAGTSGYNEQFF.